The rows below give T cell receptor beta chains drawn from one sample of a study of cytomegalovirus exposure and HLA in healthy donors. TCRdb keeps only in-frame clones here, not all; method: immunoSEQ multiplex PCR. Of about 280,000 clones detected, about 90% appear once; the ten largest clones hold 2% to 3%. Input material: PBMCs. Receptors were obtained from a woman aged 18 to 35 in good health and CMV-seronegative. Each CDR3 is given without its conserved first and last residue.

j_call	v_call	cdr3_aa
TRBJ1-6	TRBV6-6	ASSFLRTGDGSPLH
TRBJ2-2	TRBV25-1	ASSDPYRDDTGELF
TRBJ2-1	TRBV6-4	ASSGDSGGINEQF
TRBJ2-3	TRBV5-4	ASSLGVFEQGAYTQY
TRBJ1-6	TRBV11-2	ASSLGTDYNSPLH
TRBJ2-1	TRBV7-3	ASSLWASGGSYNEQF
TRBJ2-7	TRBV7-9	ASSLVGGRDRGYEQY
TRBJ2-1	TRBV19	ATRRGVSSYNEQF
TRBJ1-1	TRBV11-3	ASSPGWGGKNTEAF
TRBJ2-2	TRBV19	ASSLAGGRNTGELF
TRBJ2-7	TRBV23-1	ASSQSWGAYEQY
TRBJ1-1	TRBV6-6	ASGKQGDIMNTEAF
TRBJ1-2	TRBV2	ASSSTDYGYT
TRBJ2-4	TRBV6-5	ASTSDGRNIQY
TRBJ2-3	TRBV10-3	AISESWGGSSTDTQY
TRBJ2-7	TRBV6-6	ASSPGHLYEQY
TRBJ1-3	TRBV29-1	SVARHLSGNTIY
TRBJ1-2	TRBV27	ASSLNVSGSLRQGANYGYT
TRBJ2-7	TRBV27	ASSLIGSPNRYEQY
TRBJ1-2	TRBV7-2	ASSFTGYGYT
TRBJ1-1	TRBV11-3	ASSLGRLTEAF
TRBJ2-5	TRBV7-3	ASSRGGDQETQY
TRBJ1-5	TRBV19	ASREGSGNQPQH
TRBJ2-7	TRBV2	ASSVGQVSYEQY
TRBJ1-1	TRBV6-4	ASSPNRGGSTEAF
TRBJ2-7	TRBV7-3	ASSLLAPGEQY
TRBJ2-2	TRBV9	ASSSLDPGLAASNTGELF
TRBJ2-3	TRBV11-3	ASSLAGASGDTQY
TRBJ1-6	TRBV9	ASSVEDRGSPLH
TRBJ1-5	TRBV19	ASIDRRQGSSNQPQH
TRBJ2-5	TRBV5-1	ASRISGGNQETQY
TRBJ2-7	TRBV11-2	ASSPTGTYEQY
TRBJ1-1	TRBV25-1	ASRGGNTEAF
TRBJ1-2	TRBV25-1	ASSAGRGYT
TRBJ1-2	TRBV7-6	ASSLGPPPDRADYGYT
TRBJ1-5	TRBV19	ASGGVGGFVGNQPQH
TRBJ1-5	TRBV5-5	ASSPPGGNQPQH
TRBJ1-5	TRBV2	ASREDRGDQPQH
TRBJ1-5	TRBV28	ASSPTGGPGRKPQH
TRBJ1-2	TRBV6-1	ASSLDRGTYGYT